This T cell receptor (beta chain) was documented in a study of neoadjuvant anti-PD-1 for oral cavity cancer. Time point meaning: after neoadjuvant nivolumab, at surgical resection. The CDR3 has 14 residues. V was clipped by 4 bases and J by 1 base, with 11 bases between them. From germline, CDR1 is ENHRY and CDR2 SYGVKD. The table came from immunoSEQ multiplex PCR; TCRdb's copy has only in-frame clones and leaves some out. Of more than 12,000 clones in the sample, about 74% were seen once. The receptor was isolated from a person between 35 and 79 years old with oral cavity squamous cell carcinoma. The input for sequencing was PBMCs, taken after nivolumab (anti-PD-1) treatment. The V gene is TRBV10-3, the J gene TRBJ2-7; possibly TRBD1 for D (5 bases). The CDR3 DNA reads TGTGCCATCAGTGTGGAGACAGCTTCCTACGAGCAGTACTTC. Translation: CAISVETASYEQYF.